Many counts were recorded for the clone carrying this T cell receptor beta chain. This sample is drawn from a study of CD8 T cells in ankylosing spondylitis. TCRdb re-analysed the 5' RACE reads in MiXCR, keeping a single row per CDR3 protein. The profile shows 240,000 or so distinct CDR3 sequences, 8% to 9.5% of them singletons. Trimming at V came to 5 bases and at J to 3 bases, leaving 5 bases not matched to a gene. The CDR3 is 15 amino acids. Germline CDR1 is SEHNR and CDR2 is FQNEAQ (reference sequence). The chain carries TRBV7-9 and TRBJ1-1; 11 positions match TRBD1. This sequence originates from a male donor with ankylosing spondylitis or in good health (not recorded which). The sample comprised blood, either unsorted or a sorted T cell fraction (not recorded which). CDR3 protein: CASSPGQGADTEAFF. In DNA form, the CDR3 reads TGTGCCAGCAGCCCAGGACAGGGGGCGGACACTGAAGCTTTCTTT.